The 29 T cell receptor beta chains below all came from one sample that was sequenced in a study of T cells in Graves' hyperthyroidism and ophthalmopathy. Regions amplified from RNA transcripts were the TCR beta CDR3 regions. Researchers ran a first-round RT-PCR on the TCR CDR3 using the HTBI primer set. TCRdb independently ran MiXCR on the multiplex PCR reads; one entry per CDR3 protein. The profile shows approximately 330,000 distinct CDR3 sequences, around a sixth of them singletons. The sequenced sample consisted of blood. The source of these receptors is a woman between 45 and 65 years old with Graves' hyperthyroidism.

The chain employs TRBV7-9 and TRBJ1-1; D is perhaps TRBD1 (5 bases). CDR1 and CDR2 (germline): SEHNR, FQNEAQ (reference sequence). V was pared by 5 bases and J by 10 bases, with 8 bases between. This CDR3 has 10 residues. In DNA, the CDR3 is TGTGCCAGCAGCGAAGGGGCAGCTTTCTTT. It yields the protein CASSEGAAFF.

The DNA for the CDR3 is TGTGCCAGCAGCCAAGGGGGGGGGGGATATCAGACCCAGTACTTC. Amino acid sequence: CASSQGGGGYQTQYF. The rearrangement links TRBV3-1 to TRBJ2-5; TRBD2 matches 7 bases. The CDR3 covers 15 residues. V lost 1 base to trimming and J lost 6 bases; unmatched junction nucleotides: 8. From germline, CDR1 is LGHDT and CDR2 YNNKEL (reference sequence).

This chain's CDR3 is CASSGKSAYNSPLHF. The CDR3 DNA sequence: TGTGCCAGCAGTGGAAAAAGCGCCTATAATTCACCCCTCCACTTT. This chain connects TRBV6-1 to TRBJ1-6; the D is unclear. Germline V lookup: CDR1 MNHNS, CDR2 SASEGT. This CDR3 spans 15 amino acids. Trimming took 4 bases from V and 2 from J, leaving 9 bases between them.

This clonotype was observed a handful of times. V usage is TRBV4-1 and J usage is TRBJ1-5, with D possibly being TRBD1 (5 bases). Trimming cost V 9 bases and J 7 bases, with 19 bases left between them. CDR3 length: 14 residues. CDR1 and CDR2 (germline): MGHRA, YSYEKL. The CDR3 region is CARSLGQFYQPQHF. For the CDR3, the DNA is TGCGCCAGGTCCTTAGGACAATTCTACCAGCCCCAGCATTTT.

This clonotype showed up just a few times. J is TRBJ1-2 and V is TRBV30; 8 positions agree with TRBD1. Losses at the gene ends were 0 bases for V and 4 bases for J; bases not matched to a gene: 4. The CDR3 has 14 amino acids. Germline V gene data show CDR1 as GTSNPN and CDR2 as SVGIG (reference sequence). The CDR3 reads CAWSVPGGIYGYTF. CDR3 nucleotide sequence: TGTGCCTGGAGTGTTCCAGGGGGCATCTATGGCTACACCTTC.

This clonotype has ten or more counts. V usage is TRBV2 and J usage is TRBJ2-1, with 8 positions matching TRBD2. The J segment lost 5 bases and the V segment lost 10 bases, leaving 4 bases of the junction unmatched. CDR3 length: 12 amino acids. Looked up from germline, CDR1 is SNHLY and CDR2 is FYNNEI. Written as DNA, the CDR3 is TGTGCCACCGAGCGGGGGAACAATGAGCAGTTCTTC. It yields the protein CATERGNNEQFF.

This clonotype was observed many times. The chain has TRBV6-1 and TRBJ2-7, with D perhaps assigned TRBD1 or TRBD2 (5 bases each). Germline V gene sequence: CDR1 MNHNS, CDR2 SASEGT. V was cut by 7 bases and J by 3 bases, with 19 bases left in between. The CDR3 spans 15 residues. The CDR3 DNA follows: TGTGCCAGCACTGCCAGCCGGGACGGGGACTACGAGCAGTACTTC. Protein: CASTASRDGDYEQYF.

This clonotype was found a few times. J is TRBJ2-1 and V is TRBV9; 8 nucleotides align to TRBD1. The CDR3 runs 15 residues. Germline V gene sequence: CDR1 SGDLS, CDR2 YYNGEE. Trimming removed 3 bases from V and 4 bases from J; junction bases left unmatched: 6. The CDR3 nucleotides read TGTGCCAGCAGCGCAGGGACAGGACATTACAATGAGCAGTTCTTC. It encodes CASSAGTGHYNEQFF.

This clonotype was observed at least ten times. This chain connects TRBV30 to TRBJ1-1; TRBD1 is a possible D gene (5 bases). The CDR3 contains 13 residues. Per the germline V gene, CDR1 is GTSNPN and CDR2 is SVGIG (reference sequence). The germline V and J ends were trimmed by 5 bases and 0 bases, with 10 bases remaining between them. The CDR3 DNA follows: TGTGCCTGGTCAGGGCGCATGAACACTGAAGCTTTCTTT. The encoded protein is CAWSGRMNTEAFF. Drawing the rest from reference TRBV30 and TRBJ1-1, the complete variable domain is SQTIHQWPATLVQPVGSPLSLECTVEGTSNPNLYWYRQAAGRGLQLLFYSVGIGQISSEVPQNLSASRPQDRQFILSSKKLLLSDSGFYLCAWSGRMNTEAFFGQGTRLTVV.

This clonotype was recorded at least ten times. The chain uses TRBV11-2 and TRBJ2-3; 10 bases map to TRBD2. Germline CDR1 and CDR2: SGHAT and FQNNGV. J lost 0 bases, V lost 2 bases, and 5 bases had no gene match. The CDR3 spans 17 residues. CDR3 sequence (DNA): TGTGCCAGCAGCTTAATCCGGACTAGCGGCAGCACAGATACGCAGTATTTT. It yields the protein CASSLIRTSGSTDTQYF.

This clonotype was detected ten times or more. In nucleotides, the CDR3 is TGTGCCAGCAGCTGGCTAGCGGGGGGGTCCAATGAGCAGTTCTTC. Its protein product is CASSWLAGGSNEQFF. The rearrangement links TRBV7-2 to TRBJ2-1, with 12 bases fitting TRBD2. The CDR3 extends over 15 amino acids. Germline values: CDR1 SGHTA, CDR2 FQGNSA. Trimming removed 4 bases from V and 6 bases from J; junction bases left unmatched: 4. Full variable domain (missing parts from reference TRBV7-2 and TRBJ2-1): GAGVSQSPSNKVTEKGKDVELRCDPISGHTALYWYRQSLGQGLEFLIYFQGNSAPDKSGLPSDRFSAERTGGSVSTLTIQRTQQEDSAVYLCASSWLAGGSNEQFFGPGTRLTVL.

This clonotype was detected ten times or more. The genes are TRBV6-1 and TRBJ1-1; no clear D gene. This CDR3 has 14 amino acids. Trimming shortened V by 2 bases and J by 4 bases, and 11 bases separated the two germline ends. The germline gives CDR1 MNHNS, CDR2 SASEGT. The CDR3 spells CASSELTVSTEAFF. DNA for the CDR3: TGTGCCAGCAGTGAACTGACGGTATCCACTGAAGCTTTCTTT.

Only a few counts were recorded for this clonotype. The V gene is TRBV10-3, the J gene TRBJ1-2; perhaps TRBD1 as D (5 bases). The CDR3 has 14 amino acids. Germline CDR1 and CDR2: ENHRY and SYGVKD. V lost 2 bases and J 0 bases, leaving 7 bases between the germline ends. The DNA of the CDR3 is TGTGCCATCAGTGAGGCGGGGCCTAACTATGGCTACACCTTC. Amino acid sequence: CAISEAGPNYGYTF.

This clonotype has ten or more counts. The CDR3 nucleotides read TGTGCCAGCATGGGTAGTCGCAATCAGCCCCAGCATTTT. It encodes CASMGSRNQPQHF. The rearrangement links TRBV2 to TRBJ1-5; D is uncertain. This CDR3 has 13 amino acids. Trimming removed 7 bases at V and 2 bases at J, with 9 bases between. Germline lookup yields CDR1 SNHLY and CDR2 FYNNEI.

The chain uses TRBV11-3 and TRBJ2-7; maybe TRBD2 (5 bases). The DNA end is a closer match to TRBJ2-1, so the J assignment may be wrong. The CDR3 length is 12 residues. The germline CDR1 and CDR2 sequences are SGHNT and YENEEA. The CDR3 is CASSPEGYEQFF. Written as DNA, the CDR3 is TGTGCCAGCAGCCCCGAGGGCTACGAGCAGTTCTTC.

The CDR3 DNA reads as TGTGCCACCAGGGGGACAGGGGAGTACACTGAAGCTTTCTTT. This encodes CATRGTGEYTEAFF. The V gene is TRBV2, the J gene TRBJ1-1; TRBD1 aligns across 10 bases. This CDR3 comprises 14 residues. Germline V gene data show CDR1 as SNHLY and CDR2 as FYNNEI. V was clipped by 10 bases and J by 3 bases; unmatched bases: 8.

The CDR3 nucleotides are TGTGCCAGCAGCCCCGAACACGGCGCCGGGGAGCTGTTTTTT. Translated, it gives CASSPEHGAGELFF. The gene calls are TRBV4-2 and TRBJ2-2; unclear D gene. Germline V gene data show CDR1 as LGHNA and CDR2 as YNFKEQ. This CDR3 spans 14 amino acids. Between the trimmed V and J ends, which lost 4 bases and 6 bases, there was a span of 12 bases.

The V and J genes are TRBV7-8 and TRBJ1-4; weak D call: TRBD1 (6 bases). The germline V gene encodes CDR1 SGHVS and CDR2 FQNEAQ. V dropped 7 bases and J dropped 8 bases, with 20 bases sitting between them. The CDR3 loop spans 15 amino acids. This chain's CDR3 is CASNPGGGLEEKLFF. The CDR3 bases are TGTGCCAGCAACCCGGGGGGGGGGCTCGAAGAAAAACTGTTTTTT.

This clonotype was picked up a small number of times. The chain joins TRBV9 to TRBJ2-1; 8 bases map to TRBD1. Trimming took 1 base from V and 8 from J; bases not matched to a gene: 11. This CDR3 is 16 amino acids long. CDR1 SGDLS and CDR2 YYNGEE come from the germline V gene. The CDR3 spells CASSVLGQGTVDEQFF. The CDR3 DNA reads as TGTGCCAGCAGCGTATTAGGACAGGGAACGGTTGATGAGCAGTTCTTC.

The genes are TRBV6-1 and TRBJ2-2; 7 bases agree with TRBD2. CDR1 is MNHNS, CDR2 SASEGT, per germline. This CDR3 has 15 residues. Losses at the gene ends were 6 bases for V and 1 base for J; bases not matched to a gene: 5. In nucleotides, the CDR3 is TGTGCCAGCAGCGTCCAGCGGGGGAACACCGGGGAGCTGTTTTTT. This gives the protein CASSVQRGNTGELFF.

J is TRBJ2-7 and V is TRBV6-1; D is possibly TRBD1 or TRBD2 (5 bases each). The CDR3 has 12 residues. Trimming took off 6 bases at V and 6 bases at J, with 12 bases between the two ends. CDR1 and CDR2 (germline): MNHNS, SASEGT. The CDR3 spells CASRSGGGEQYF. The CDR3 DNA follows: TGTGCCAGCAGGTCGGGTGGGGGCGAGCAGTACTTC.

This CDR3 is CASSFPFRASGEWTDTQYF. The CDR3 DNA reads TGTGCCAGCAGCTTCCCTTTTAGGGCTAGCGGGGAGTGGACAGATACGCAGTATTTT. This sequence joins TRBV7-2 and TRBJ2-3; 9 bases fit TRBD2. The germline CDR1 and CDR2 sequences are SGHTA and FQGNSA. Trimming took 3 bases from V and 3 from J; bases not matched to a gene: 16. This CDR3 contains 19 residues.

This clonotype was seen ten or more times. The J gene is TRBJ2-1, the V gene TRBV20-1; no clear D. The CDR3 is made up of 11 amino acids. From germline, CDR1 is DFQATT and CDR2 SNEGSKA (reference sequence). V shed 7 bases and J shed 8 bases, with 12 bases lying between them. The CDR3 region is CSVSSAHEQFF. CDR3 bases: TGCAGTGTCAGCTCTGCACATGAGCAGTTCTTC.

The chain links TRBV18 to TRBJ2-1, with D possibly being TRBD1 or TRBD2 (6 bases each). Germline V CDR1 and CDR2: KGHSH, LQKENI. The CDR3 runs to 14 residues. V lost 7 bases to trimming and J lost 8 bases, with 18 bases between them. The CDR3 loop is CASLLGGSSDEQFF. The CDR3, as DNA: TGTGCCAGCTTATTGGGGGGCTCAAGCGATGAGCAGTTCTTC.

This clonotype was observed a handful of times. The chain uses TRBV19 and TRBJ1-1; D uncertain. CDR1 and CDR2 from the germline V gene are LNHDA and SQIVND (reference sequence). Trimming left V 7 bases short and J 6 bases short, with 21 bases between. CDR3 size: 15 residues. DNA for the CDR3: TGTGCCAGTAATAACAAAGTCGGATGGAGGGCTGAAGCTTTCTTT. This translates into CASNNKVGWRAEAFF.

This clonotype occurred a few times. The J gene is TRBJ2-2, the V gene TRBV24-1, with D possibly called TRBD1 or TRBD2 (6 bases each). The CDR3 is 17 residues long. V was pared by 4 bases and J by 5 bases, with 19 bases between. Germline V gene lookup returns CDR1 KGHDR and CDR2 SFDVKD. The CDR3 reads CATSDQAGQGRTGELFF. The DNA for the CDR3 is TGTGCCACCAGTGACCAAGCGGGTCAGGGGAGGACCGGGGAGCTGTTTTTT.

There are a few counts of this clonotype. The chain links TRBV12-3 or TRBV12-4 to TRBJ1-1, with D possibly being TRBD1 (6 bases). The CDR3 totals 12 residues. Trimming pared 6 bases from V and 5 bases from J, leaving 10 bases between. CDR3 loop: CASSPGVTEAFF. The CDR3 region has the DNA TGTGCCAGCAGCCCAGGGGTTACTGAAGCTTTCTTT.

The chain is built from TRBV15 and TRBJ1-5; TRBD1 matches at 9 bases. The CDR3 loop spans 14 amino acids. Germline V lookup: CDR1 LNHNV, CDR2 YYDKDF (reference sequence). The J segment lost 5 bases and the V segment lost 4 bases, leaving 3 bases of the junction unmatched. Here the CDR3 reads CATSKRDRDQPQHF. DNA of the CDR3: TGTGCCACCAGCAAACGGGACAGGGATCAGCCCCAGCATTTT.

The chain is built from TRBV27 and TRBJ1-1; TRBD1 aligns across 7 bases. The germline CDR1 and CDR2 sequences are MNHEY and SMNVEV (reference sequence). There are 18 residues in the CDR3. V gave up 6 bases and J gave up 0 bases; unmatched junction bases: 16. The CDR3 bases are TGTGCCAGCAGCCCCGCCGGGAACAGGGGCCGCTTGAACACTGAAGCTTTCTTT. It specifies CASSPAGNRGRLNTEAFF.